A single sample is the source of the 7 T cell receptor beta chains below, sequenced in a study of blood T cell repertoires in COVID-19 (dated by TCRdb to 2020 to 2022). Library preparation used the immunoSEQ multiplex PCR assay. TCRdb took over this immuneACCESS table, retaining in-frame rearrangements with V and J assigned. Such tables are incomplete; in checked studies, under half of the missing clones stem from an unresolved V gene, and the remainder is unexplained. This sample is represented by roughly 21,000 clones; less than 90% of them were singletons. Of the sample, roughly 2.9% falls within the top ten clones. Material: peripheral blood. The origin of the receptors is a man aged 40-50 years with acute or convalescent COVID-19.

Only one count was recorded for this clone. The chain links TRBV19 to TRBJ1-5; weak D call: TRBD1 (6 bases). V lost 5 bases and J 7 bases, leaving 21 bases between the germline ends. Germline V CDR1 and CDR2: LNHDA, SQIVND (reference sequence). CDR3 length: 16 residues. The CDR3 region is CASSRETAGEIQPQHF. The CDR3 DNA reads as TGTGCCAGTAGTCGAGAGACGGCAGGGGAGATCCAGCCCCAGCATTTT.

This clone was seen a handful of times. V is TRBV10-3 and J is TRBJ2-7, with TRBD1 matching 7 bases. Germline V gives CDR1 ENHRY, CDR2 SYGVKD. The CDR3 is 14 amino acids. Unmatched junction bases numbered 4, after V lost 2 bases and J lost 3 bases. This chain's CDR3 is CAISEGTASYEQYF. CDR3 DNA sequence: TGTGCCATCAGTGAGGGGACAGCCAGCTACGAGCAGTACTTC.

The V and J genes are TRBV5-1 and TRBJ2-1, with a tentative D call TRBD1 (6 bases). V was pared by 4 bases and J by 8 bases, with 19 bases between. From germline, CDR1 is SGHRS and CDR2 YFSETQ. The CDR3 loop spans 15 amino acids. The CDR3 bases are TGCGCCAGCAGCCGGTCAGGTCAGGGGAGCTATGAGCAGTTCTTC. This sequence encodes CASSRSGQGSYEQFF.

V gene TRBV4-1 combines with J gene TRBJ1-4; D gene uncertain. The CDR3 is 13 residues long. Germline V gene sequence: CDR1 MGHRA, CDR2 YSYEKL. Between the trimmed V and J ends, which lost 3 bases and 7 bases, there was a span of 9 bases. DNA for the CDR3: TGCGCCAGCAGCCAGATCAACAGTGAAAAACTGTTTTTT. Translation: CASSQINSEKLFF.

V usage is TRBV14 and J usage is TRBJ1-4; no clear D. This CDR3 has 16 amino acids. The germline CDR1 and CDR2 sequences are SGHDN and FVKESK. V lost 6 bases to trimming and J lost 7 bases, with 21 bases between them. CDR3 region: CASSTTGGSVSEKLFF. For the CDR3, the DNA is TGTGCCAGCAGTACAACCGGAGGCTCCGTCAGTGAAAAACTGTTTTTT.

This clone was picked up one time. V is TRBV11-2 and J is TRBJ2-4; TRBD2 matches 11 bases. The CDR3 runs 16 residues. CDR1 and CDR2 from the germline V gene are SGHAT and FQNNGV. The V segment lost 0 bases and the J segment 7 bases; nucleotides outside the gene matches: 5. CDR3 nucleotide sequence: TGTGCCAGCAGCTTAGATCTAACTAGCGGGAGTAACATTCAGTACTTC. Its protein product is CASSLDLTSGSNIQYF.

The chain has TRBV29-1 and TRBJ2-3, with D possibly TRBD1 on 5 matching bases. V lost 5 bases to trimming and J lost 6 bases, with 12 bases between them. CDR3 length: 12 amino acids. CDR1 SQVTM and CDR2 ANQGSEA come from the germline V gene. CDR3 bases: TGCAGCGTTCAGCTTGGGGCGGATACGCAGTATTTT. It translates to CSVQLGADTQYF.